Given below is one TCR beta chain in context. This specimen comes from a study of blood T cell repertoires in COVID-19. Looking at the study overall: The United States, Italy and Spain were the sources of the acute and convalescent COVID-19 samples. The analysed material was cDNA or gDNA that came from T cells, B-cell-depleted T cells, or PBMCs.

In the source study's methods: Amplification of reference gene primers was used by the study to estimate nucleated cell counts. The protocol was immunoSEQ multiplex PCR, while the TCRdb copy is restricted to in-frame clones and leaves out a portion. V and J calls and clone size follow that table, whereas D and trimming were derived from the DNA. The data contain 100,000 to 150,000 clones, 70% to 85% of them singletons. Trimming removed 3 bases from V and 4 bases from J; junction bases left unmatched: 5. Germline V lookup: CDR1 MRHNA, CDR2 SNTAGT. This CDR3 has 15 residues. Input material: peripheral blood. This receptor was obtained from a woman between 45 and 65 years old with acute or convalescent COVID-19. The V gene is TRBV6-4, the J gene TRBJ2-1; 8 bases match TRBD2. CDR3 sequence reads: CASSEVGGAYNEQFF. CDR3 DNA: TGTGCCAGCAGTGAGGTCGGGGGGGCGTACAATGAGCAGTTCTTC.